These 20 T cell receptor beta chains were sequenced from one sample in a study of technical replicates of blood from a few donors. The assay was immunoSEQ multiplex PCR, and TCRdb's table has in-frame clones only and misses some. The sample records around 76,000 clones, 98% being singletons. The sequencing sample was made of T cells isolated from PBMCs. The origin of the receptors is a human donor in good health.

The chain combines TRBV9 with TRBJ2-1, with 7 bases fitting TRBD1. This CDR3 region has 14 residues. V trimming: 0 bases; J trimming: 8 bases; junction bases outside the gene matches: 5. Germline V CDR1 and CDR2: SGDLS, YYNGEE. CDR3 nucleotides: TGTGCCAGCAGCGTAGCGGGGACAGCGGATGAGCAGTTCTTC. Translated, it gives CASSVAGTADEQFF. Filled out from reference TRBV9 and TRBJ2-1, the complete variable domain reads DSGVTQTPKHLITATGQRVTLRCSPRSGDLSVYWYQQSLDQGLQFLIQYYNGEERAKGNILERFSAQQFPDLHSELNLSSLELGDSALYFCASSVAGTADEQFFGPGTRLTVL.

DNA of the CDR3: TGTGCCAGCAGCCTCGAAAGCCCTGAAGCTTTCTTT. It yields the protein CASSLESPEAFF. The genes are TRBV7-9 and TRBJ1-1; the D is unclear. Per germline, CDR1 SEHNR and CDR2 FQNEAQ (reference sequence). Deletions cut 5 bases from V and 6 bases from J, with 10 bases between. This CDR3 has 12 amino acids.

V and J are TRBV19 and TRBJ1-5; no clear D. V lost 5 bases and J lost 5, with 13 bases in between. Germline V lookup: CDR1 LNHDA, CDR2 SQIVND (reference sequence). This CDR3 contains 14 residues. The CDR3 here is CASSPEVSYQPQHF. The CDR3 DNA reads TGTGCCAGTAGTCCCGAGGTCAGTTATCAGCCCCAGCATTTT.

V usage is TRBV5-1 and J usage is TRBJ2-2; D might be TRBD2 (5 bases). The V gene's germline CDR1 is SGHRS and CDR2 YFSETQ. V dropped 1 base and J dropped 3 bases, with 7 bases sitting between them. The CDR3 sequence is 14 residues long. The CDR3 DNA sequence: TGCGCCAGCAGCTTGAGCGGAGACACCGGGGAGCTGTTTTTT. Its protein is CASSLSGDTGELFF.

The chain uses TRBV19 and TRBJ2-7; D is unresolved. Trimming removed 5 bases from V and 6 bases from J, with 8 bases in between. The CDR3 has 11 residues. CDR1 and CDR2 from the germline V gene are LNHDA and SQIVND (reference sequence). CDR3 DNA: TGTGCCAGTAGTGCCCTCGGCGAGCAGTACTTC. It is translated as CASSALGEQYF. The full variable domain, rest sourced from reference TRBV19 and TRBJ2-7, is DGGITQSPKYLFRKEGQNVTLSCEQNLNHDAMYWYRQDPGQGLRLIYYSQIVNDFQKGDIAEGYSVSREKKESFPLTVTSAQKNPTAFYLCASSALGEQYFGPGTRLTVT.

This chain connects TRBV7-8 to TRBJ2-5; D is undetermined. Germline V gene data show CDR1 as SGHVS and CDR2 as FQNEAQ. The CDR3 is 12 residues long. V shed 3 bases and J shed 3 bases, with 5 bases lying between them. The CDR3 region has the DNA TGTGCCAGCAGCTTTGTAGAAGAGACCCAGTACTTC. Translating it yields CASSFVEETQYF.

This clone was detected only once. This chain joins TRBV10-3 and TRBJ2-3; D unresolved. The germline gives CDR1 ENHRY, CDR2 SYGVKD. Trimming stripped 0 bases from V and 14 bases from J, with 15 bases between. The CDR3 runs to 13 residues. The CDR3 sequence: CAISESTERPMYF. The CDR3 nucleotides read TGTGCCATCAGTGAGTCGACTGAGCGACCAATGTATTTT.

This sequence joins TRBV2 and TRBJ1-5; D gene ambiguous. The CDR3 covers 13 residues. CDR1 is SNHLY, CDR2 FYNNEI, per germline. Trimming shortened V by 2 bases and J by 4 bases, and 6 bases separated the two germline ends. The CDR3 DNA reads as TGTGCCAGCAGTGAAAGGGAGAATCAGCCCCAGCATTTT. Translating it yields CASSERENQPQHF.

The chain carries TRBV11-1 and TRBJ2-2; D gene uncertain. CDR1 and CDR2 from the germline V gene are SGHAT and FQDESV (reference sequence). This CDR3 is built from 12 residues. V was clipped by 2 bases and J by 7 bases, with 5 bases between them. The CDR3 region has the DNA TGTGCCAGCAGCTTAAATCTCGGGGAGCTGTTTTTT. Translating gives CASSLNLGELFF.

The rearrangement links TRBV20-1 to TRBJ1-2; D gene uncertain. Germline V CDR1 and CDR2: DFQATT, SNEGSKA (reference sequence). This CDR3 has 11 residues. With 6 bases removed from V and 5 bases from J, the gap between germline ends came to 10 bases. The CDR3 loop is CSALTEYGYTF. Here the CDR3 DNA reads TGCAGTGCCCTGACGGAGTATGGCTACACCTTC.

The chain recombines TRBV4-3 with TRBJ2-1; 7 positions agree with TRBD1. V lost 3 bases to trimming and J lost 0 bases; unmatched junction nucleotides: 2. The CDR3 runs to 15 residues. Per germline, CDR1 LGHNA and CDR2 YSLEER. CDR3 amino acids: CASSHAGGSYNEQFF. The DNA of the CDR3 is TGCGCCAGCAGCCATGCAGGGGGCTCCTACAATGAGCAGTTCTTC.

The V call is TRBV6-4, the J call TRBJ1-2; 8 bases map to TRBD1. With 6 bases clipped from V and 6 bases from J, the junction kept 6 bases outside the gene matches. Germline loops: CDR1 MRHNA, CDR2 SNTAGT. There are 13 residues in the CDR3. The CDR3 sequence is CASSLTGGHGYTF. In DNA form, the CDR3 reads TGTGCCAGCAGCCTAACAGGGGGGCATGGCTACACCTTC.

V gene TRBV9 combines with J gene TRBJ1-1; D is unresolved. There are 12 residues in the CDR3. Trimming removed 0 bases from V and 10 bases from J, with 10 bases in between. Germline lookup yields CDR1 SGDLS and CDR2 YYNGEE. The CDR3 is CASSVVNGGAFF. CDR3 coding DNA: TGTGCCAGCAGCGTAGTTAACGGTGGAGCTTTCTTT.

V is TRBV19 and J is TRBJ1-1; D not certain. The CDR3 is 12 amino acids. Germline values: CDR1 LNHDA, CDR2 SQIVND (reference sequence). Trimming shortened V by 6 bases and J by 0 bases, and 5 bases separated the two germline ends. This CDR3 reads CASSPLNTEAFF. The CDR3 nucleotides are TGTGCCAGTAGCCCGTTGAACACTGAAGCTTTCTTT.

V is TRBV7-9 and J is TRBJ1-5; D is undetermined. The CDR3 is 15 amino acids. With 1 base removed from V and 6 bases from J, the gap between germline ends came to 13 bases. CDR1 is SEHNR, CDR2 FQNEAQ, per germline (reference sequence). The CDR3: CASSLEGIGSQPQHF. Here the CDR3 DNA reads TGTGCCAGCAGCTTAGAAGGGATCGGGAGTCAGCCCCAGCATTTT.

This chain links TRBV5-1 with TRBJ1-1; maybe TRBD1 (6 bases). CDR1 is SGHRS, CDR2 YFSETQ, per germline. The CDR3 spans 14 residues. Trimming took off 2 bases at V and 0 bases at J, with 8 bases between the two ends. In DNA, the CDR3 is TGCGCCAGCAGCTTAGGACAGATGAACACTGAAGCTTTCTTT. This translates into CASSLGQMNTEAFF. The full variable domain, in which reference TRBV5-1 and TRBJ1-1 provide the parts outside the CDR3, is KAGVTQTPRYLIKTRGQQVTLSCSPISGHRSVSWYQQTPGQGLQFLFEYFSETQRNKGNFPGRFSGRQFSNSRSEMNVSTLELGDSALYLCASSLGQMNTEAFFGQGTRLTVV.

A single count supports this clone. This chain connects TRBV25-1 to TRBJ2-7; 8 bases match TRBD1. The CDR3 is made up of 16 amino acids. Germline V gene sequence: CDR1 MGHDK, CDR2 SYGVNS. V lost 3 bases, J lost 3 bases, and 10 bases stayed unmatched. The CDR3 sequence: CASSDFPGQEGYEQYF. In nucleotides, the CDR3 is TGTGCCAGCAGTGATTTTCCGGGACAGGAGGGCTACGAGCAGTACTTC.

The chain couples TRBV7-6 to TRBJ2-7; D not certain. Trimming stripped 5 bases from V and 5 bases from J, with 10 bases between. Germline CDR1 and CDR2: SGHVS and FNYEAQ. The CDR3 contains 12 residues. The CDR3 bases are TGTGCCAGCAGCCTAGAGAGCAACGAGCAGTACTTC. Translating it yields CASSLESNEQYF.

The chain combines TRBV9 with TRBJ2-1; D unclear. Germline CDR1 is SGDLS and CDR2 is YYNGEE. The CDR3 length is 13 residues. The V end was cut by 1 base, the J end by 10 bases, with 12 bases between. CDR3 sequence (DNA): TGTGCCAGCAGCGTAAATAGCCTGGTAGAGCAGTTCTTC. This sequence encodes CASSVNSLVEQFF. The entire variable domain, with the rest obtained from reference TRBV9 and TRBJ2-1, is as follows: DSGVTQTPKHLITATGQRVTLRCSPRSGDLSVYWYQQSLDQGLQFLIQYYNGEERAKGNILERFSAQQFPDLHSELNLSSLELGDSALYFCASSVNSLVEQFFGPGTRLTVL.

The CDR3 here is CASTDSIGGDYGYTF. The CDR3 DNA sequence: TGTGCCAGCACGGATTCAATCGGGGGGGACTATGGCTACACCTTC. This chain links TRBV27 with TRBJ1-2; D possibly corresponds to TRBD1 (5 bases). V lost 7 bases, J lost 3 bases, and 18 bases lay in between. CDR1 MNHEY and CDR2 SMNVEV come from the germline V gene (reference sequence). This CDR3 has 15 residues.